These T cell receptor beta chains were read from a single sample in a study of neurological immune-mediated disorders. TCRdb reanalysed the 5' RACE reads using MiXCR and keeps one entry per CDR3 protein. The repertoire holds some 55,000 distinct CDR3 sequences, with 6.5% to 8.5% as singletons. The sequenced sample was PBMCs. These receptor sequences come from a woman in her thirties or forties in good health. Both conserved end residues are part of each CDR3. The D gene is left open where the match is weak. Clone size appears in some rows only: once, few, many, or a class for an expanded clone.

many | . | TRBJ2-5 | TRBV20-1 | CSARDGLSETQYF | TGCAGTGCTAGAGATGGTCTTTCGGAGACCCAGTACTTC
many | . | TRBJ1-1 | TRBV27 | CASSFWSDTEAFF | TGTGCCAGCAGTTTTTGGTCGGACACTGAAGCTTTCTTT
many | TRBD2 | TRBJ2-5 | TRBV5-6 | CASSLDDSGRETQYF | TGTGCCAGCAGCTTGGATGATAGCGGGAGGGAGACCCAGTACTTC
many | . | TRBJ2-5 | TRBV5-6 | CASSGRNQETQYF | TGTGCCAGCAGCGGGCGGAACCAAGAGACCCAGTACTTC
. | TRBD1 | TRBJ2-5 | TRBV5-1 | CASSAGTGGQETQYF | TGCGCCAGCAGCGCCGGGACAGGGGGACAAGAGACCCAGTACTTC
many | TRBD2 | TRBJ2-5 | TRBV14 | CASSQGHGLAGTGTQYF | TGTGCCAGCAGCCAAGGTCATGGGCTAGCGGGTACGGGGACCCAGTACTTC
. | TRBD2 | TRBJ2-1 | TRBV14 | CASSHNKKGGKVYNEQFF | TGTGCCAGCAGCCACAACAAAAAGGGAGGGAAGGTGTACAATGAGCAGTTCTTC
many | TRBD1 | TRBJ2-7 | TRBV11-2 | CASSWDRGLSEQYF | TGTGCCAGCAGCTGGGACAGGGGATTGAGCGAGCAGTACTTC
. | TRBD2 | TRBJ2-1 | TRBV3-1 | CASSQVTREVRNEQFF | TGTGCCAGCAGCCAAGTAACGCGGGAGGTACGCAATGAGCAGTTCTTC
many | . | TRBJ1-1 | TRBV5-1 | CASSLDPRTRAEAFF | TGCGCCAGCAGCTTGGATCCCAGGACAAGGGCTGAAGCTTTCTTT
many | . | TRBJ2-2 | TRBV6-1 | CASLSQVNTGELFF | TGTGCCAGCCTATCACAGGTTAACACCGGGGAGCTGTTTTTT
many | TRBD2 | TRBJ2-5 | TRBV7-2 | CASSTGRAGGAAETQYF | TGTGCCAGCAGCACAGGCAGAGCGGGGGGGGCGGCGGAGACCCAGTACTTC
many | . | TRBJ1-1 | TRBV7-2 | CASTWGGGLMNTEAFF | TGTGCCAGCACTTGGGGCGGGGGACTCATGAACACTGAAGCTTTCTTT
few | TRBD2 | TRBJ2-3 | TRBV5-1 | CASSSTSGRADTQYF | TGCGCCAGCAGCTCGACTAGCGGGAGAGCAGATACGCAGTATTTT
many | . | TRBJ1-6 | TRBV24-1 | CATSAGNSPLHF | TGTGCCACCAGTGCGGGGAATTCACCCCTCCACTTT
many | TRBD2 | TRBJ2-2 | TRBV20-1 | CSAGLAGDGTGELFF | TGCAGTGCCGGACTAGCGGGAGATGGGACCGGGGAGCTGTTTTTT
. | . | TRBJ2-6 | TRBV3-1 | CASSQDQGAGANVLTF | TGTGCCAGCAGCCAAGATCAAGGGGCCGGGGCCAACGTCCTGACTTTC
many | . | TRBJ1-2 | TRBV6-5 | CASSSPRQWRVNGYTF | TGTGCCAGCAGTTCCCCACGCCAGTGGAGGGTGAATGGCTACACCTTC
few | TRBD1 | TRBJ2-1 | TRBV4-3 | CASSQEQGNNEQFF | TGCGCCAGCAGCCAAGAACAGGGGAACAATGAGCAGTTCTTC
many | . | TRBJ2-7 | TRBV5-1 | CASSYPGTYEQYF | TGCGCCAGCAGCTACCCAGGGACCTACGAGCAGTACTTC
many | TRBD1 | TRBJ2-4 | TRBV20-1 | CSAREATGPKNIQYF | TGCAGTGCTAGAGAAGCGACAGGGCCCAAAAACATTCAGTACTTC
many | . | TRBJ2-7 | TRBV6-5 | CASSYSTRYEQYF | TGTGCCAGCAGTTACTCAACCCGCTACGAGCAGTACTTC
many | . | TRBJ1-2 | TRBV7-2 | CASSLNPEDYGYTF | TGTGCCAGCAGCTTAAACCCCGAGGACTATGGCTACACCTTC
many | . | TRBJ2-5 | TRBV25-1 | CASSSRGAETQYF | TGTGCCAGCAGCTCTAGGGGGGCGGAGACCCAGTACTTC
few | TRBD1 | TRBJ2-7 | TRBV6-6 | CASSLPGQLYEQYF | TGTGCCAGCAGTCTACCGGGACAGTTGTACGAGCAGTACTTC
many | TRBD1 | TRBJ2-2 | TRBV12-3/TRBV12-4 | CASSLRGGGSTGELFF | TGTGCCAGCAGTTTACGAGGGGGCGGCAGCACCGGGGAGCTGTTTTTT